Below, 7 T cell receptor beta chains from the same sample are listed, as sequenced in a study of T cell repertoires in MIS-A myocarditis. TCRdb keeps only in-frame clones here, not all; method: immunoSEQ multiplex PCR. The profile shows roughly 14,000 clones, around two thirds of them singletons. Sequences were obtained from left ventricle heart tissue obtained at autopsy. These receptor sequences come from a man between 18 and 29 years old with fulminant myocarditis from multisystem inflammatory syndrome in adults (MIS-A) after COVID-19.

Notes on this clone: Other DNA variants within this sample encode the same CDR3. The rearrangement uses TRBV9 and TRBJ2-7, with 10 positions matching TRBD2. The ends lost 4 bases at V and 0 bases at J; junction bases unmatched: 7. Germline V gene sequence: CDR1 SGDLS, CDR2 YYNGEE. The CDR3 length is 16 residues. The CDR3 loop reads CASSPRTSGFSYEQYF. CDR3 sequence (DNA): TGTGCCAGCAGCCCCCGGACTAGCGGATTCTCCTACGAGCAGTACTTC. Full variable domain (rest looked up from reference TRBV9 and TRBJ2-7): DSGVTQTPKHLITATGQRVTLRCSPRSGDLSVYWYQQSLDQGLQFLIQYYNGEERAKGNILERFSAQQFPDLHSELNLSSLELGDSALYFCASSPRTSGFSYEQYFGPGTRLTVT.

Here the CDR3 reads CSVEGMGGSYEQYF. As DNA, the CDR3 is TGCAGCGTTGAAGGGATGGGGGGATCCTACGAGCAGTACTTC. The chain combines TRBV29-1 with TRBJ2-7, with D perhaps matching TRBD2 (6 bases). CDR3 size: 14 residues. CDR1 and CDR2 (germline): SQVTM, ANQGSEA. V was trimmed by 1 base and J by 1 base, leaving 11 bases between them.

This clone was seen only once. The V call is TRBV30, the J call TRBJ1-1; D not certain. CDR1 and CDR2 from the germline V gene are GTSNPN and SVGIG (reference sequence). The CDR3 runs to 13 residues. V was trimmed by 4 bases and J by 4 bases, leaving 13 bases between them. CDR3 amino acids: CAWTPPMGTEAFF. In DNA form, the CDR3 reads TGTGCCTGGACCCCTCCCATGGGCACTGAAGCTTTCTTT.

This rearrangement joins TRBV9 to TRBJ2-3, with TRBD2 matching 8 bases. Germline CDR1 reads SGDLS; CDR2 reads YYNGEE. Trimming cost V 4 bases and J 5 bases; bases outside gene matches: 18. The CDR3 extends over 18 amino acids. CDR3 nucleotides: TGTGCCAGCAGCCCCCGGCCCGGAGGGCTAGCGGGTTTAGATACGCAGTATTTT. Its translation is CASSPRPGGLAGLDTQYF.

The V call is TRBV5-1, the J call TRBJ1-5; D is possibly TRBD1 (5 bases). V was shortened by 4 bases and J by 5 bases, with 10 bases between the two germline ends. Germline V gene data show CDR1 as SGHRS and CDR2 as YFSETQ. The CDR3 extends over 13 amino acids. The CDR3 loop reads CASSDTGDQPQHF. The CDR3 nucleotides read TGCGCCAGCAGCGACACAGGTGATCAGCCCCAGCATTTT.

The rearrangement links TRBV5-1 to TRBJ2-7; 10 positions match TRBD1. The V segment lost 2 bases and the J segment 0 bases; nucleotides outside the gene matches: 5. CDR3 length: 16 residues. Per germline, CDR1 SGHRS and CDR2 YFSETQ. The CDR3 region is CASSLSRTGGSYEQYF. In DNA, the CDR3 is TGCGCCAGCAGCTTATCTAGGACAGGGGGCTCCTACGAGCAGTACTTC. The full variable domain, its missing parts supplied by reference TRBV5-1 and TRBJ2-7, is KAGVTQTPRYLIKTRGQQVTLSCSPISGHRSVSWYQQTPGQGLQFLFEYFSETQRNKGNFPGRFSGRQFSNSRSEMNVSTLELGDSALYLCASSLSRTGGSYEQYFGPGTRLTVT.

This rearrangement joins TRBV5-1 to TRBJ2-3; 10 bases agree with TRBD2. The V gene end was trimmed by 0 bases and the J gene end by 5 bases; junction bases not matched to a gene: 6. Germline V lookup: CDR1 SGHRS, CDR2 YFSETQ. CDR3 size: 16 residues. In DNA form, the CDR3 reads TGCGCCAGCAGCTTGGGGGTAGCGGGGGGCGAAGATACGCAGTATTTT. This encodes CASSLGVAGGEDTQYF.